These 5 T cell receptor beta chains came from one sample sequenced in a study of T cells in Graves' hyperthyroidism and ophthalmopathy (dated by TCRdb to the late 2010s). Libraries came from multiplex PCR. Instrument on record: Illumina HiSeq 2000. TCR beta CDR3 regions were amplified from RNA transcripts. A first-round RT-PCR of the TCR CDR3 used the HTBI primer set with the Qiagen OneStep RT-PCR kit. TCRdb passed the public sequencing reads through fastp at Q25 and MiXCR, retaining productive beta sequences. Each record represents a unique CDR3 protein, reported with the most common genes and DNA among its rows. In all, the sample holds approximately 400,000 distinct CDR3 sequences, and roughly 15% of those were seen once. Around a fifth of the sample is held by the ten biggest clonotypes. Specimen: blood. Receptors originate from a woman aged 30 to 39 with Graves' ophthalmopathy.

This clonotype was detected many times. The chain employs TRBV2 and TRBJ1-4, with 7 bases matching TRBD1. Germline loops: CDR1 SNHLY, CDR2 FYNNEI. The CDR3 length is 12 residues. After removal of 8 bases from V and 7 bases from J, the junction contained 4 bases not matched to a gene. The CDR3 spells CASDREGEKLFF. Written as DNA, the CDR3 is TGTGCCAGCGACAGGGAGGGTGAAAAACTGTTTTTT.

This clonotype has a count of ten or more. The chain uses TRBV20-1 and TRBJ2-7, with D perhaps TRBD1 or TRBD2 (6 bases each). Per germline, CDR1 DFQATT and CDR2 SNEGSKA (reference sequence). V gave up 0 bases and J gave up 2 bases, with 14 bases separating them. The CDR3 has 15 amino acids. CDR3 bases: TGCAGTGCTAGAGATAAGGGGGGCCCGACCTACGAGCAGTACTTC. Residues: CSARDKGGPTYEQYF.

Worth noting for this clonotype: A junction boundary mismatches the germline segment, possibly from a read error. The chain employs TRBV5-1 and TRBJ1-6; D perhaps matches TRBD1 (5 bases). The CDR3 covers 15 residues. Germline CDR1 is SGHRS and CDR2 is YFSETQ. The CDR3 region is CASSLEGLENLPLHF. The DNA of the CDR3 is TGCGCCAGCAGCTTGGAGGGGTTGGAGAATTTACCCCTCCACTTT.

The chain carries TRBV6-1 and TRBJ1-2, with 7 bases lining up with TRBD1. The CDR3 totals 19 residues. Per germline, CDR1 MNHNS and CDR2 SASEGT. V trimming: 5 bases; J trimming: 0 bases; junction bases outside the gene matches: 18. DNA of the CDR3: TGTGCCAGCAGTATCGAGGGTCGGGGACAGCATAAACCTAACTATGGCTACACCTTC. Its protein is CASSIEGRGQHKPNYGYTF.

This clonotype was observed at least ten times. V gene TRBV12-3 or TRBV12-4 combines with J gene TRBJ1-4; D not certain. Trimming took 3 bases from V and 4 from J, leaving 6 bases between them. The CDR3 sequence is 13 residues long. CDR3 sequence reads: CASSLSLNEKLFF. CDR3 nucleotide sequence: TGTGCCAGCAGTTTGAGTCTTAATGAAAAACTGTTTTTT.